This T cell receptor beta chain emerged from a study of blood T cell repertoires in COVID-19. V lost 8 bases and J lost 6; bases outside the gene matches: 3. The CDR3 has 13 residues. The table came from immunoSEQ multiplex PCR; TCRdb's copy has only in-frame clones and leaves some out. The sample includes 150,000 to 200,000 clones, 75% to 85% seen only once; the top ten take less than 15%. This sequence was found in an elderly woman with COVID-19, enrolled during active disease. The sample taken for sequencing was peripheral blood. The chain employs TRBV12-3 or TRBV12-4 and TRBJ1-6, with 8 bases fitting TRBD1. CDR3 amino acids: CASRDRFNSPLHF. The DNA of the CDR3 is TGTGCCAGCCGGGACAGGTTTAATTCACCCCTCCACTTT.